This T cell receptor beta chain was observed in a study of shared clonotypes between healthy human individuals. Study details: Two female and a few male donors aged 18 to 49 were enrolled. Findings and caveats of the study: In having few donors, the study represented limited genetic and exposure-history diversity.

CD45RO-negative CD8 cells positively selected for CCR7 made up the naive population, which excluded terminally differentiated effector memory CD45RA+ cells. The study enrolled healthy HIV-negative adults without recent acute infections or vaccinations as donors. As concerns this clone: Its antigen is unknown.

The CDR3 spans 15 residues. Germline assignment: CDR1 SGHVS and CDR2 FNYEAQ. V lost 5 bases and J lost 5, with 16 bases in between. Genomic DNA per cell subset filled all wells of several immunoSEQ plates. Libraries were prepared by immunoSEQ multiplex PCR; TCRdb keeps only in-frame clonotypes and omits some of them. The table shows around 2,100,000 clones, with about 95% occurring only once. The rearrangement uses TRBV7-6 and TRBJ1-5; possibly TRBD1 for D (6 bases). The specimen sequenced was naive CD8+ T cells sorted from blood. This TCR came from a young man in good health. The CDR3 nucleotides read TGTGCCAGCAGCCAATTCCCAGGGGAAGATCAGCCCCAGCATTTT. This gives the protein CASSQFPGEDQPQHF.